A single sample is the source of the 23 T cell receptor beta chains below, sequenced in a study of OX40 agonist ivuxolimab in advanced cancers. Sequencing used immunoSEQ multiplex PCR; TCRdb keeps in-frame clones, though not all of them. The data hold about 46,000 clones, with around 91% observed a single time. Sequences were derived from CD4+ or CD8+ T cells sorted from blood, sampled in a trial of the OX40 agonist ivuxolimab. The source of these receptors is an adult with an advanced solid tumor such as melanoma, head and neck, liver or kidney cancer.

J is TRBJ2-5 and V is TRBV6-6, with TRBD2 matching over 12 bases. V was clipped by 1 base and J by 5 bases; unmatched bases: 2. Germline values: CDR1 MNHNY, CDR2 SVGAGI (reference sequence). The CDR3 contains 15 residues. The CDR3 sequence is CASSYWTSGVETQYF. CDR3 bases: TGTGCCAGCAGTTACTGGACTAGCGGGGTTGAGACCCAGTACTTC.

The chain's CDR3 is CASSIWAPVVGLAGGEQYF. As DNA, the CDR3 is TGCGCCAGCAGCATATGGGCACCGGTTGTGGGACTAGCGGGTGGCGAGCAGTACTTC. The V gene is TRBV5-1, the J gene TRBJ2-7, with 12 bases identical to TRBD2. The CDR3 sequence is 19 residues long. In germline, CDR1 is SGHRS, CDR2 YFSETQ. After removal of 4 bases from V and 6 bases from J, the junction contained 20 bases not matched to a gene.

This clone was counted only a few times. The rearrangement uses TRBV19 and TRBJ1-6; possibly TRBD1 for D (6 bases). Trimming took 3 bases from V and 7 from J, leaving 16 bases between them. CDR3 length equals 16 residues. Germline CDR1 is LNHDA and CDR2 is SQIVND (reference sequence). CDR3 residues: CASSIGGGRDNSPLHF. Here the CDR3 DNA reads TGTGCCAGTAGTATTGGAGGGGGTCGCGACAATTCACCCCTCCACTTT.

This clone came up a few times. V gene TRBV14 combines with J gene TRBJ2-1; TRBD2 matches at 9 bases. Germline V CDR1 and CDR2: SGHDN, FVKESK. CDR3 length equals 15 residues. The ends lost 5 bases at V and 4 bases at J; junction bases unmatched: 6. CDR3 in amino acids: CASSEPSGGYNEQFF. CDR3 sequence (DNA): TGTGCCAGCAGCGAACCCAGCGGGGGGTACAATGAGCAGTTCTTC. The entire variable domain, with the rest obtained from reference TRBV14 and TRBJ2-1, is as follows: EAGVTQFPSHSVIEKGQTVTLRCDPISGHDNLYWYRRVMGKEIKFLLHFVKESKQDESGMPNNRFLAERTGGTYSTLKVQPAELEDSGVYFCASSEPSGGYNEQFFGPGTRLTVL.

CDR3 residues: CASSSGPAANNEQFF. CDR3 sequence (DNA): TGTGCCAGCAGCTCGGGCCCCGCCGCGAACAATGAGCAGTTCTTC. The chain couples TRBV6-4 to TRBJ2-1; D is uncertain. The CDR3 has 15 residues. V was cut by 6 bases and J by 5 bases, with 17 bases left in between. From germline, CDR1 is MRHNA and CDR2 SNTAGT.

CDR3 protein: CASSFVGISSYNEQFF. The CDR3 bases are TGCGCCAGCAGTTTTGTGGGGATCAGCTCCTACAATGAGCAGTTCTTC. The genes are TRBV5-1 and TRBJ2-1; the D is unclear. The germline V gene has CDR1 SGHRS and CDR2 YFSETQ. This CDR3 has 16 residues. V lost 5 bases, J lost 0 bases, and 15 bases lay in between.

The CDR3 nucleotides are TGTGCCAGTAGTATGATGGGATTCGGGTATGGCTACACCTTC. Protein product: CASSMMGFGYGYTF. The J gene is TRBJ1-2, the V gene TRBV19; no clear D. CDR3 length equals 14 residues. V was trimmed by 3 bases and J by 5 bases, leaving 13 bases between them. Germline V lookup: CDR1 LNHDA, CDR2 SQIVND (reference sequence).

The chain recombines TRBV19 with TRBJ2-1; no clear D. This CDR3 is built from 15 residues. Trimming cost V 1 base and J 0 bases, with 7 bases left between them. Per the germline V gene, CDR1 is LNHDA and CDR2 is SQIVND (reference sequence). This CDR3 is CASSIATSSYNEQFF. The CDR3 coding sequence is TGTGCCAGTAGTATAGCAACAAGCTCCTACAATGAGCAGTTCTTC.

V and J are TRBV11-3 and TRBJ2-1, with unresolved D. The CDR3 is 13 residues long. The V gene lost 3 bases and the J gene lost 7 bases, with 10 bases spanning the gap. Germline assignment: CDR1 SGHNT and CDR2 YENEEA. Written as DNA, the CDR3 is TGTGCCAGCAGCTTTGGAACCGGGAATGAGCAGTTCTTC. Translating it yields CASSFGTGNEQFF.

DNA of the CDR3: TGTGCCAGTAGGCACGGGGACAGTCTCACAGATACGCAGTATTTT. Residues: CASRHGDSLTDTQYF. The rearrangement joins TRBV19 to TRBJ2-3; TRBD1 matches 7 bases. This CDR3 has 15 residues. The V segment lost 6 bases and the J segment 2 bases; nucleotides outside the gene matches: 8. Germline V lookup: CDR1 LNHDA, CDR2 SQIVND (reference sequence).

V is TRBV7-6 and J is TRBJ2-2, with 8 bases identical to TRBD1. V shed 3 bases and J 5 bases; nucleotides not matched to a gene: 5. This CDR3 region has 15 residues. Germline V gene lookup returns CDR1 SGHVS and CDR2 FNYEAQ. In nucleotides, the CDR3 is TGTGCCAGCAGCTTGGGGACAGGATGGACCGGGGAGCTGTTTTTT. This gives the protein CASSLGTGWTGELFF.

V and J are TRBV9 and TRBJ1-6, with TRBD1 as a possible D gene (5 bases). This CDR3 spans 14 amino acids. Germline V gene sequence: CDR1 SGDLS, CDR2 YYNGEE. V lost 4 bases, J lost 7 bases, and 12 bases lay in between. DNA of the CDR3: TGTGCCAGCAGCCCCAACGGGGCAAATTCACCCCTCCACTTT. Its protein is CASSPNGANSPLHF.

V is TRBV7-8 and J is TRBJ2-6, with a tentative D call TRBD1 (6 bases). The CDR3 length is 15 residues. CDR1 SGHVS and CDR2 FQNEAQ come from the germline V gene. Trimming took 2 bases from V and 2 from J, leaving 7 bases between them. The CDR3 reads CASSLQGTGANVLTF. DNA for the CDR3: TGTGCCAGCAGCTTACAGGGGACTGGGGCCAACGTCCTGACTTTC.

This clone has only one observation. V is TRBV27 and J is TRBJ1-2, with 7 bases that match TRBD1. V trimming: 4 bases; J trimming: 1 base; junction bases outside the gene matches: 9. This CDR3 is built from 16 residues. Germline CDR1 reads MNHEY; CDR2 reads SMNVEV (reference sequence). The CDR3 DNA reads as TGTGCCAGCAGTTCCCTAACAGGGGTTGTTAACTATGGCTACACCTTC. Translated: CASSSLTGVVNYGYTF.

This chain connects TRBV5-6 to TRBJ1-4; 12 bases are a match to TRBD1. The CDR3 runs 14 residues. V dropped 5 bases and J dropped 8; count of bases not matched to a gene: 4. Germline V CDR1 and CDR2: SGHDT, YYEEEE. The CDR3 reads CASRKGQGAEKLFF. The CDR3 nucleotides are TGTGCCAGCAGGAAGGGACAGGGGGCGGAAAAACTGTTTTTT.

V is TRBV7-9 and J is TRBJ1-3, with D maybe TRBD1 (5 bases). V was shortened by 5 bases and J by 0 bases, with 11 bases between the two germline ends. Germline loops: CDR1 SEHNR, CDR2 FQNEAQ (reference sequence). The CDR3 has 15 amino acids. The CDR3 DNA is TGTGCCAGCAGCCACCCGACAGACTCTGGAAACACCATATATTTT. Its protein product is CASSHPTDSGNTIYF.

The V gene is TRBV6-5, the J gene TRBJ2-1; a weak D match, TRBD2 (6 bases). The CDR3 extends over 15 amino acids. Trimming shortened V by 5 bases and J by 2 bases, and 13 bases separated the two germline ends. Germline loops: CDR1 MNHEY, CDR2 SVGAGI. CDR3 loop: CASSTEGSPYNEQFF. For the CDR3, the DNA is TGTGCCAGCAGTACGGAGGGGTCCCCCTACAATGAGCAGTTCTTC.

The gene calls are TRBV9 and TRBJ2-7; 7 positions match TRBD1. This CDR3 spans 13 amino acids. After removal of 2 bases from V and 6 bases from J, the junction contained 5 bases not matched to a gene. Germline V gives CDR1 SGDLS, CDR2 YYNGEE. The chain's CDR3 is CASSVLQGSEQYF. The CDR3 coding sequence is TGTGCCAGCAGCGTCCTACAGGGGAGCGAGCAGTACTTC.

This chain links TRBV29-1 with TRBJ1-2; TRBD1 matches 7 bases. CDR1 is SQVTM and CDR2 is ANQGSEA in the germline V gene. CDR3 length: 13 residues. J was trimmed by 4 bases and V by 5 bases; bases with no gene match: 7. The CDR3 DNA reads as TGCAGCGTTACTCCGGGACAGAGCTATGGCTACACCTTC. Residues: CSVTPGQSYGYTF. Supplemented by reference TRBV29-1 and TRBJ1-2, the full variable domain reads SAVISQKPSRDICQRGTSLTIQCQVDSQVTMMFWYRQQPGQSLTLIATANQGSEATYESGFVIDKFPISRPNLTFSTLTVSNMSPEDSSIYLCSVTPGQSYGYTFGSGTRLTVV.

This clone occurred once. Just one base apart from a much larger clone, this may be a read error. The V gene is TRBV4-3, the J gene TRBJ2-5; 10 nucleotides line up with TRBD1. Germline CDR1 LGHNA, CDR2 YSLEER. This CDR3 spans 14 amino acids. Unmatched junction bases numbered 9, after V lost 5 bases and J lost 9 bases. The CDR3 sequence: CASSATGGLEAQYF. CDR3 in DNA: TGCGCCAGCAGCGCGACAGGGGGCCTGGAGGCCCAGTACTTC.

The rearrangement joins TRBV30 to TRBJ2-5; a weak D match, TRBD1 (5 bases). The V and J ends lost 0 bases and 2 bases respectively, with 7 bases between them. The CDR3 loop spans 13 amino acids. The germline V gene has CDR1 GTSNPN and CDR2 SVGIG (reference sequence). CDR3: CAWSVGAQETQYF. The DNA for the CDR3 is TGTGCCTGGAGTGTAGGGGCGCAAGAGACCCAGTACTTC.

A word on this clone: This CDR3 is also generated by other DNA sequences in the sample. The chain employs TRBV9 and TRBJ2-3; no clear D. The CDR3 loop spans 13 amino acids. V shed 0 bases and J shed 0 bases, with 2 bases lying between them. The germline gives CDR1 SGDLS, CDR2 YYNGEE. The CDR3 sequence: CASSVGSTDTQYF. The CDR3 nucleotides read TGTGCCAGCAGCGTAGGTAGCACAGATACGCAGTATTTT.

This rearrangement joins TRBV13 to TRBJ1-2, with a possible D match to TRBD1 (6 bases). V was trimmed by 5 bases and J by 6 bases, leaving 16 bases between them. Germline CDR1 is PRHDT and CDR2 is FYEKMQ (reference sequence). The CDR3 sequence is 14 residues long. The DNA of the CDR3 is TGTGCCAGCAGCGCCTGGGACATTCGACATGGCTACACCTTC. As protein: CASSAWDIRHGYTF.